These T cell receptor beta chains were read from a single sample in a study of beta chain features in type 1 diabetes. This table comes from immunoSEQ multiplex PCR, and its TCRdb copy is limited to in-frame clones, with some not included. The sample has approximately 330,000 clones, more than 9.5% seen once. Sequencing was done on a sample of naive CD4+ T cells from blood. These TCRs come from a woman aged 25 to 45 in good health. The conserved cysteine and the conserved F or W are not part of the CDR3 here. Each record gives: CDR3 length, V gene, J gene, CDR3 protein.

length: 11
V: TRBV7-3
J: TRBJ1-1
CDR3: ASSSQGNTEAF

length: 17
V: TRBV7-3
J: TRBJ2-1
CDR3: ASSLSGTSGKSSYNEQF

length: 15
V: TRBV27
J: TRBJ2-2
CDR3: ASSFRGTSGPPGELF

length: 11
V: TRBV25-1
J: TRBJ1-1
CDR3: ASPGQCGAEAF

length: 14
V: TRBV4-2
J: TRBJ2-7
CDR3: ASSQIPGTSGYEQY

length: 11
V: TRBV7-2
J: TRBJ2-1
CDR3: ASSYDRANEQF

length: 12
V: TRBV6-6
J: TRBJ2-7
CDR3: ASSYAQRAGEQY

length: 13
V: TRBV19
J: TRBJ2-2
CDR3: ASSMPGTGTGELF

length: 13
V: TRBV27
J: TRBJ2-7
CDR3: ASSAKGTPAYEQY

length: 11
V: TRBV6-6
J: TRBJ2-7
CDR3: ASSSTGPYEQY

length: 12
V: TRBV2
J: TRBJ1-5
CDR3: ASREDRANQPQH

length: 13
V: TRBV28
J: TRBJ2-3
CDR3: ASSSFTLDTDTQY

length: 12
V: TRBV10-3
J: TRBJ1-1
CDR3: AIKSGQGDTEAF

length: 16
V: TRBV27
J: TRBJ2-1
CDR3: ASGTSAYYRSSYNEQF

length: 13
V: TRBV28
J: TRBJ2-3
CDR3: ASGLAGGGTDTQY

length: 12
V: TRBV18
J: TRBJ2-7
CDR3: ASSRREYSYEQY

length: 12
V: TRBV18
J: TRBJ1-1
CDR3: ASSPWTENTEAF

length: 11
V: TRBV6-5
J: TRBJ2-1
CDR3: ASRATGANEQF

length: 16
V: TRBV4-3
J: TRBJ2-6
CDR3: ASSRTLLGATGANVLT

length: 12
V: TRBV7-2
J: TRBJ1-4
CDR3: ASSLAMTVGKLF

length: 11
V: TRBV19
J: TRBJ2-7
CDR3: ASSTGLEGEQY

length: 13
V: TRBV9
J: TRBJ2-3
CDR3: ASSVGLGATDTQY

length: 13
V: TRBV14
J: TRBJ2-1
CDR3: ASSQELVSSDEQF